This T cell receptor beta chain was recovered during a study of T cells in Graves' hyperthyroidism and ophthalmopathy. Used for diagnoses were clinical symptoms, serum thyroxine and TRAb, thyroid ultrasound and orbital computed tomography. The V end lost 4 bases, the J end lost 1 base, and 7 bases lay between the germline ends. Germline lookup yields CDR1 MNHEY and CDR2 SVGAGI. The CDR3 consists of 13 residues. Study findings and constraints: Using 13 V-J features, a model discriminated ophthalmopathy from stable hyperthyroidism.

There are many counts of this clonotype. Its antigen is still unknown. TCR beta CDR3 sequences were amplified from RNA transcripts. An initial round of RT-PCR targeting the TCR CDR3 relied on the HTBI primer set. TCRdb recomputed calls from the multiplex PCR reads with MiXCR, one row per CDR3 protein. Of fewer than 650,000 distinct CDR3 sequences listed, about 15% are singletons. This receptor was identified in a woman aged 40 to 55 with Graves' ophthalmopathy. The specimen sequenced was blood. The V and J genes are TRBV6-5 and TRBJ1-1; no clear D gene. The CDR3 sequence is CASSFLSNTEAFF. CDR3 in DNA: TGTGCCAGCAGTTTTTTGTCGAACACTGAAGCTTTCTTT.